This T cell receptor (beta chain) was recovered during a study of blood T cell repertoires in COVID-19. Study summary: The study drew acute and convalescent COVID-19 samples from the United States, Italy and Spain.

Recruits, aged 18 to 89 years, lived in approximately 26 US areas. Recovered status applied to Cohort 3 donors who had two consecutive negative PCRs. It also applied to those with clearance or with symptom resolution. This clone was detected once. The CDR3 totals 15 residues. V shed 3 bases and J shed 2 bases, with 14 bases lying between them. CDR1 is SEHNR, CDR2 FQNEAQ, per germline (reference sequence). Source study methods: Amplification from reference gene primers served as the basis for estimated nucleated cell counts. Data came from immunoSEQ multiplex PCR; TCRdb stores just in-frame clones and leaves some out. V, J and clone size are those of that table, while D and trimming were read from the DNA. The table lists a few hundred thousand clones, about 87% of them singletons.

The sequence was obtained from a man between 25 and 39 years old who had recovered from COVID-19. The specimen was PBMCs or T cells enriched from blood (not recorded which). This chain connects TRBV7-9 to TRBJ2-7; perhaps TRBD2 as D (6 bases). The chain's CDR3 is CASSFLAGSPYEQYF. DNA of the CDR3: TGTGCCAGCAGCTTCTTGGCGGGGAGCCCCTACGAGCAGTACTTC.